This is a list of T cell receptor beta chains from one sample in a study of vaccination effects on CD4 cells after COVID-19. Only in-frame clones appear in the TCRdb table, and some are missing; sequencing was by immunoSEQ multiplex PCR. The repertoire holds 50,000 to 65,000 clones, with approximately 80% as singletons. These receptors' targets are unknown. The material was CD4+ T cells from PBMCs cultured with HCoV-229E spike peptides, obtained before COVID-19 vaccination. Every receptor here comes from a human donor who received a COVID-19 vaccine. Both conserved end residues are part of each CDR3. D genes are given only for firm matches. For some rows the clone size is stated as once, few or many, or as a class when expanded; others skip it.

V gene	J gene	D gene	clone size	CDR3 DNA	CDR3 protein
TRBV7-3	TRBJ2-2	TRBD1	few	TGTGCCAGCAGCTTATTGGGACAGGGGGCCGGGGAGCTGTTTTTT	CASSLLGQGAGELFF
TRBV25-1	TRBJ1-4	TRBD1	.	TGTGCCACCGGGGGACAGTCTAATGAAAAACTGTTTTTT	CATGGQSNEKLFF
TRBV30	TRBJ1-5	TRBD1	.	TGTGCCTGGAGTACGGCAGGGGGTACAAATCAGCCCCAGCATTTT	CAWSTAGGTNQPQHF
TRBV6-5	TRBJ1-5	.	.	TGTGCCAGCATCCGAGAGGGTCGGCATCAGCCCCAGCATTTT	CASIREGRHQPQHF
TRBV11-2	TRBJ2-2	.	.	TGTGCCAGCAGGGTTCCGGGACGGAGGTTGAACACCGGGGAGCTGTTTTTT	CASRVPGRRLNTGELFF
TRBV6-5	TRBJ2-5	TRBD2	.	TGTGCCAGCACGGGGGGGCTTAGGGAGACCCAGTACTTC	CASTGGLRETQYF
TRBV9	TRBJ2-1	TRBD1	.	TGTGCCAGCAGCATAGGGACAGACAATGAGCAGTTCTTC	CASSIGTDNEQFF
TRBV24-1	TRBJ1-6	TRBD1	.	TGTGCCCGGGGACAGGTAAATTCACCCCTCCACTTT	CARGQVNSPLHF
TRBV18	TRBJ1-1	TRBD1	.	TGTGCCAGCGACAGGGGGCAAGGAGGCACTGAAGCTTTCTTT	CASDRGQGGTEAFF
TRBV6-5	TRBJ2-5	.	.	TGTGCCAGCAGACTACTCGGGGCCTCGGGTGCCCAGTACTTC	CASRLLGASGAQYF
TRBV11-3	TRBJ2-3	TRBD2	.	TGTGCCAGCAGCTTAGAGGGACCGGGACTAGCGGTATCCCAGGGCACAGATACGCAGTATTTT	CASSLEGPGLAVSQGTDTQYF
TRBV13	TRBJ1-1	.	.	TGTGCCAGCAGCCTGGACCTGAACACTGAAGCTTTCTTT	CASSLDLNTEAFF
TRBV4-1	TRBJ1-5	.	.	TGCGCCAGCAGAGCGGGGGGGGGTTATAGCAATCAGCCCCAGCATTTT	CASRAGGGYSNQPQHF
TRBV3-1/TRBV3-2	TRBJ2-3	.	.	TGTGCCAGCAGCCAAGTTCTACTTGGGCAGGATACGCAGTATTTT	CASSQVLLGQDTQYF
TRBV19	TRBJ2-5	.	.	TGTGCCAGTAGTATGGCCGGAACGGCGGCACAAGAGACCCAGTACTTC	CASSMAGTAAQETQYF
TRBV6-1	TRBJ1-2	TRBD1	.	TGTGCCAGCAGTGAAGGGTCCCCGGGACAGGGACGTGGCTACACCTTC	CASSEGSPGQGRGYTF
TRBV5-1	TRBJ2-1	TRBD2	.	TGCGCCAGCAGCTTGAACGGGAAGGCTAGCGGGGGGAATGAGCAGTTCTTC	CASSLNGKASGGNEQFF
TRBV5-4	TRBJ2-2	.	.	TGTGCCAGCAGTAGAACGATCGAGAACACCGGGGAGCTGTTTTTT	CASSRTIENTGELFF
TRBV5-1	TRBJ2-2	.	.	TGCGCCAGCAGCTTGGACCTCCTAGGCGCGAACACCGGGGAGCTGTTTTTT	CASSLDLLGANTGELFF
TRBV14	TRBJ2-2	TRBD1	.	TGTGCCAGCAGCCATCGACAGGGGAACACCGGGGAGCTGTTTTTT	CASSHRQGNTGELFF
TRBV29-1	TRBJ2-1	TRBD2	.	TGCAGCGTTGTGGGCGGCGCGGGGGGGTACAATGAGCAGTTCTTC	CSVVGGAGGYNEQFF
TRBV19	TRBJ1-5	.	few	TGTGCCAGTAGTATTGGTTGGGCAGGGGTAGGTGGGCCGATCAATCAGCCCCAGCATTTT	CASSIGWAGVGGPINQPQHF
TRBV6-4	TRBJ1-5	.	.	TGTGCCAGTCGGGGGGGGAGCAATCAGCCCCAGCATTTT	CASRGGSNQPQHF
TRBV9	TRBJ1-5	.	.	TGTGCCAGCAGCGGAAGACAGGTTAATCAGCCCCAGCATTTT	CASSGRQVNQPQHF
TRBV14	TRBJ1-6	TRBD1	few	TGTGCCAGCAGCCAAGTTCAGGGGGGACGTTCACCCCTCCACTTT	CASSQVQGGRSPLHF
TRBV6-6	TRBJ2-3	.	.	TGTGCCAGCAGTTTCAACCGGGCGGGAGATACGCAGTATTTT	CASSFNRAGDTQYF
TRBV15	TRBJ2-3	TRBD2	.	TGTGCCACCATGGCGGGGGGGACAGATACGCAGTATTTT	CATMAGGTDTQYF
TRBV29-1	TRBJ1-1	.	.	TGCAGCGTTACCCTCGGGGCAGGGGCCGGCACTGAAGCTTTCTTT	CSVTLGAGAGTEAFF
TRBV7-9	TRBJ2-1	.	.	TGTGCCGCCCAGGGGGGGGGCCCCTACAATGAGCAGTTCTTC	CAAQGGGPYNEQFF
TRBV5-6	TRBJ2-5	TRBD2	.	TGTGCCAGCAGCTTGACTAGCGGGGGCTGGACCCAGTACTTC	CASSLTSGGWTQYF
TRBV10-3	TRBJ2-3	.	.	TGTGCCATCAGCTCGACTGGGTCCGAGGGAGATACGCAGTATTTT	CAISSTGSEGDTQYF
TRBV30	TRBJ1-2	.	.	TGTGCCTGGAGCGTCTTGGTCAACTATGGCTACACCTTC	CAWSVLVNYGYTF
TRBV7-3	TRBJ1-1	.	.	TGTGCCAGCAGCCAACAGAAGAACACTGAAGCTTTCTTT	CASSQQKNTEAFF
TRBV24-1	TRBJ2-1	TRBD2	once	TGTGCCACCAGTGATGGGGGGCGGGGGGCCAACTACAATGAGCAGTTCTTC	CATSDGGRGANYNEQFF
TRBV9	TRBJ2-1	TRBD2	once	TGTGCCAGCAGCGTAGCTAGCGGGTTCGACAATGAGCAGTTCTTC	CASSVASGFDNEQFF
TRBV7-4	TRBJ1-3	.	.	TGTGCCAGCAGCCTATTGGGGGGACTGACCTCTGGAAACACCATATATTTT	CASSLLGGLTSGNTIYF
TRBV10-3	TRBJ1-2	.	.	TGTGCCATCAGCCTGGACCTGGGCACTAACTATGGCTACACCTTC	CAISLDLGTNYGYTF
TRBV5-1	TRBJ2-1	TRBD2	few	TGCGCCACCCAGCTGGCTAGCGGGGGCCCCAAAAGCTCCTACAATGAGCAGTTCTTC	CATQLASGGPKSSYNEQFF
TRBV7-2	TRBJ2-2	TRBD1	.	TGTGCCAGCAGCACGGACAGGGGTAGGGAGCTGTTTTTT	CASSTDRGRELFF
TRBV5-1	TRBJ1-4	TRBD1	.	TGCGCCAGCAGCCCGGGGACAGCCTATAATGAAAAACTGTTTTTT	CASSPGTAYNEKLFF
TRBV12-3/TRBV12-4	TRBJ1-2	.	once	TGTGCCAGCAGTTTAGGTGGAACAGGGAAGACCTTC	CASSLGGTGKTF